This TCR beta chain was captured by sequencing in a study of blood T cell repertoires in COVID-19. Overall study: Material from acute and convalescent COVID-19 was sourced from the United States, Italy and Spain. PBMCs, B-cell-depleted T cells, or T cells provided the cDNA or gDNA that made up the material.

The authors' processing: Estimation of nucleated cell counts relied on the amplification of reference gene primers. Assay used: immunoSEQ multiplex PCR; TCRdb lists only in-frame clones, some missing. For V, J and clone size, that table is used; D and trimming come from the DNA. The sample has about 130,000 clones; around 70% are singletons. The germline CDR1 and CDR2 sequences are LGHNA and YNFKEQ. This CDR3 region has 16 residues. Trimming removed 1 base at V and 9 bases at J, with 19 bases between. The TCR comes from a man aged 55 to 70 with acute or convalescent COVID-19. This rearrangement joins TRBV4-2 to TRBJ2-1; D may be TRBD2 (5 bases). Sequenced sample: peripheral blood. In DNA, the CDR3 is TGTGCCAGCAGCCAAGCCGATGGGGAGTCCGCAATTGAGCAGTTCTTC. It translates to CASSQADGESAIEQFF.